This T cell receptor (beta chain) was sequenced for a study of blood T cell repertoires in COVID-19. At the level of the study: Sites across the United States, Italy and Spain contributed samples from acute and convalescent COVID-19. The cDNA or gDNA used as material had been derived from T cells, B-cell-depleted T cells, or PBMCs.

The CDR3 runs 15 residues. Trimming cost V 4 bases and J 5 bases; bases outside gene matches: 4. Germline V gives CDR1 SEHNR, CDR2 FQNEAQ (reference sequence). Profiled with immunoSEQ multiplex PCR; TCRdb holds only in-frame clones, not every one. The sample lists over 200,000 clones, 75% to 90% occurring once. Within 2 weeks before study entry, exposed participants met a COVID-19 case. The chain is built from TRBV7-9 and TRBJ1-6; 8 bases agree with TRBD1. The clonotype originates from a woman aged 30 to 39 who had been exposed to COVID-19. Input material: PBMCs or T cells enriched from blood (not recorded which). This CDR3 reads CASSSATGDNSPLHF. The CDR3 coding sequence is TGTGCCAGCAGCTCTGCGACAGGGGATAATTCACCCCTCCACTTT. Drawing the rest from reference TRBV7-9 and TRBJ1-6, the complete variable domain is DTGVSQNPRHKITKRGQNVTFRCDPISEHNRLYWYRQTLGQGPEFLTYFQNEAQLEKSRLLSDRFSAERPKGSFSTLEIQRTEQGDSAMYLCASSSATGDNSPLHFGNGTRLTVT.